One T cell receptor (beta chain) is described in this entry. The antigen it recognizes is unknown. Per-nucleotide qualities are absent, and no much larger clonotype sits a single base away. The CDR3 holds 13 amino acids from the cysteine to the phenylalanine. Solely the CDR3 DNA is kept, with 39 bases framed from the first base. The trim is 0 bases for V and 4 bases for J, with a gap of 5 bases between the germline ends. For CDR1 and CDR2, the germline V gene lists SGHRS and YFSETQ. This entry is derived from a study of control samples from healthy donors and cancer patients (dated by TCRdb to 2018 to 2020). Library generation was performed with the immunoSEQ multiplex PCR assay. Sourced from immuneACCESS, this table was stored by TCRdb with only in-frame sequences that have V and J called. A share of the clones is absent; for the studies checked, an unresolved V gene accounts for under half, and the remainder has no known explanation. This sample lists under 65,000 clones; approximately 89% were detected once. The ten largest clones add up to about 0.99% of the sample.

The rearranged segments are TRBV5-1 and TRBJ1-3; confidence is insufficient to name the D gene. This TCR came from a man aged 25-45 years with colorectal cancer. Specimen: PBMCs. CDR3 loop: CASSLGEGNTIYF. The DNA sequence is TGCGCCAGCAGCTTGGGGGAAGGAAACACCATATATTTT.